This T cell receptor (beta chain) was captured in a study of cytomegalovirus exposure and HLA in healthy donors. Study results and limitations: Many donors shared some public TCRs, even though most TCR sequences were rare. Segments of the TCR beta V type were, in most cases, productive about 87% or about 30% of the time in an earlier analysis.

It was with 60 Vbeta and 13 Jbeta primers that the PCR ran. The method was immunoSEQ multiplex PCR; TCRdb's version includes in-frame clones alone and lacks a portion of them. The table records over 110,000 clones, about 76% of them present only once. V lost 3 bases to trimming and J lost 2 bases, with 11 bases between them. Per germline, CDR1 GTSNPN and CDR2 SVGIG (reference sequence). The CDR3 spans 13 residues. This clone has a single count. Its target is not known. This chain uses TRBV30 with TRBJ2-7, with D unclear. Source material: PBMCs. This clonotype was sampled from a female donor in good health and CMV-seronegative. The DNA of the CDR3 is TGTGCCTGGAGGGTCCCAGGAACCTACGAGCAGTACTTC. The encoded protein is CAWRVPGTYEQYF. Full variable domain (outside the CDR3, taken from reference TRBV30 and TRBJ2-7): SQTIHQWPATLVQPVGSPLSLECTVEGTSNPNLYWYRQAAGRGLQLLFYSVGIGQISSEVPQNLSASRPQDRQFILSSKKLLLSDSGFYLCAWRVPGTYEQYFGPGTRLTVT.